Listed here are 19 T cell receptor beta chains from one sample, sequenced in a study of OX40 agonist ivuxolimab in advanced cancers. Produced via immunoSEQ multiplex PCR; TCRdb's table is partial and in-frame only. The repertoire includes about 100,000 clones, 80% to 95% of them detected once, and 0.54% sits in the top ten. The sample was CD4+ or CD8+ T cells sorted from blood, taken in a trial of the OX40 agonist ivuxolimab. These TCRs come from an adult with an advanced solid tumor such as melanoma, head and neck, liver or kidney cancer.

Written as DNA, the CDR3 is TGTGCCAGCAGGTCCGGGACTAGCGGGAGGAATGAGCAGTTCTTC. Amino acid sequence: CASRSGTSGRNEQFF. The chain carries TRBV6-6 and TRBJ2-1; 15 bases agree with TRBD2. After removal of 6 bases from V and 7 bases from J, the junction contained 4 bases not matched to a gene. In germline, CDR1 is MNHNY, CDR2 SVGAGI (reference sequence). The length of the CDR3 is 15 residues.

The V gene is TRBV5-1, the J gene TRBJ1-5, with no clear D. V was trimmed by 0 bases and J by 6 bases, leaving 16 bases between them. The CDR3 is 16 residues long. CDR1 is SGHRS and CDR2 is YFSETQ in the germline V gene. The CDR3 DNA sequence: TGCGCCAGCAGCTTGGCCCCCCTGGGAATCGGTCAGCCCCAGCATTTT. This sequence encodes CASSLAPLGIGQPQHF.

This chain joins TRBV6-5 and TRBJ2-1; 13 bases are shared with TRBD2. The CDR3 loop spans 15 amino acids. Germline assignment: CDR1 MNHEY and CDR2 SVGAGI. V gave up 4 bases and J gave up 5 bases; unmatched junction bases: 2. The CDR3 nucleotides read TGTGCCAGCAGTTCCGGGACTAGCGGGAACAATGAGCAGTTCTTC. This translates into CASSSGTSGNNEQFF.

J is TRBJ2-7 and V is TRBV7-2; possibly TRBD2 for D (5 bases). Germline V gene data show CDR1 as SGHTA and CDR2 as FQGNSA. The CDR3 contains 13 residues. Trimming cost V 0 bases and J 6 bases, with 9 bases left between them. The CDR3 reads CASSLAGAVEQYF. The CDR3 DNA sequence: TGTGCCAGCAGCTTAGCGGGAGCGGTCGAGCAGTACTTC. The whole variable domain, filled in from reference TRBV7-2 and TRBJ2-7, reads GAGVSQSPSNKVTEKGKDVELRCDPISGHTALYWYRQSLGQGLEFLIYFQGNSAPDKSGLPSDRFSAERTGGSVSTLTIQRTQQEDSAVYLCASSLAGAVEQYFGPGTRLTVT.

The chain is built from TRBV18 and TRBJ1-4, with D perhaps TRBD1 (6 bases). V was clipped by 4 bases and J by 3 bases, with 18 bases between them. The CDR3 spans 17 residues. Per the germline V gene, CDR1 is KGHSH and CDR2 is LQKENI. The CDR3: CASSLSPTGWSNEKLFF. The CDR3 DNA reads as TGTGCCAGCTCACTTTCACCGACAGGATGGTCTAATGAAAAACTGTTTTTT.

J is TRBJ1-4 and V is TRBV28; 7 nucleotides agree with TRBD1. The CDR3 has 14 residues. V dropped 4 bases and J dropped 8; count of bases not matched to a gene: 7. The germline V gene encodes CDR1 MDHEN and CDR2 SYDVKM. The CDR3 DNA sequence: TGTGCCAGCAGTTCGGGACAGATCCCCGAAAAACTGTTTTTT. This codes for CASSSGQIPEKLFF. Complete variable domain (other parts from reference TRBV28 and TRBJ1-4): DVKVTQSSRYLVKRTGEKVFLECVQDMDHENMFWYRQDPGLGLRLIYFSYDVKMKEKGDIPEGYSVSREKKERFSLILESASTNQTSMYLCASSSGQIPEKLFFGSGTQLSVL.

The chain links TRBV29-1 to TRBJ2-3; unclear D gene. V was trimmed by 6 bases and J by 2 bases, leaving 9 bases between them. Germline V gives CDR1 SQVTM, CDR2 ANQGSEA. The CDR3 covers 12 residues. CDR3 amino acids: CSVRPLTDTQYF. In DNA, the CDR3 is TGCAGCGTAAGACCGCTCACAGATACGCAGTATTTT.

V is TRBV5-1 and J is TRBJ2-1, with D tentatively TRBD1 or TRBD2 (5 bases each). The CDR3 extends over 15 amino acids. The V end lost 3 bases, the J end lost 8 bases, and 18 bases lay between the germline ends. Looked up from germline, CDR1 is SGHRS and CDR2 is YFSETQ. The CDR3 DNA reads as TGCGCCAGCAGCTCAGGACTTGGGGGTGCGGATGAGCAGTTCTTC. This translates into CASSSGLGGADEQFF.

The chain couples TRBV18 to TRBJ2-1; D unresolved. The germline gives CDR1 KGHSH, CDR2 LQKENI. V dropped 2 bases and J dropped 5 bases, with 10 bases sitting between them. The CDR3 is 14 amino acids. The CDR3 is CASSPGAPNNEQFF. In DNA, the CDR3 is TGTGCCAGCTCACCAGGCGCACCTAACAATGAGCAGTTCTTC.

The J gene is TRBJ1-1, the V gene TRBV6-1; no clear D. CDR3 size: 13 residues. V was clipped by 7 bases and J by 3 bases, with 12 bases between them. Germline V gene sequence: CDR1 MNHNS, CDR2 SASEGT. The CDR3 region is CASKAGGYTEAFF. In DNA, the CDR3 is TGTGCCAGCAAGGCGGGCGGGTACACTGAAGCTTTCTTT.

The J gene is TRBJ2-5, the V gene TRBV9; 9 bases are shared with TRBD2. The closer fit of TRBJ2-7 to the DNA end suggests the J call may be wrong. Germline assignment: CDR1 SGDLS and CDR2 YYNGEE. CDR3 length: 16 amino acids. This CDR3 is CASSEGAGGTIYEQYF. The CDR3 DNA reads as TGTGCCAGCAGCGAAGGGGCGGGAGGGACGATCTACGAGCAGTACTTC.

The genes are TRBV7-6 and TRBJ2-1; the match to TRBD1 covers 8 bases. The CDR3 totals 16 residues. With V trimmed by 5 bases and J by 5 bases, 11 bases remained unmatched. CDR1 is SGHVS and CDR2 is FNYEAQ in the germline V gene. In DNA, the CDR3 is TGTGCCAGCAGCCCGAGTCCCGGGACAGGTCACAATGAGCAGTTCTTC. Translation: CASSPSPGTGHNEQFF.

This sequence joins TRBV7-2 and TRBJ1-2; D is unresolved. CDR3 length equals 15 residues. Trimming took 5 bases from V and 4 from J, leaving 17 bases between them. Looked up from germline, CDR1 is SGHTA and CDR2 is FQGNSA. CDR3 sequence (DNA): TGTGCCAGCAGCCGGACCATCCTCTCCGGCTATGGCTACACCTTC. It specifies CASSRTILSGYGYTF.

The rearrangement uses TRBV6-5 and TRBJ2-2; no clear D. The CDR3 extends over 15 amino acids. The germline V gene encodes CDR1 MNHEY and CDR2 SVGAGI. Trimming left V 6 bases short and J 1 base short, with 12 bases between. CDR3 DNA sequence: TGTGCCAGCAGCCTAGACCTAAAGAACACCGGGGAGCTGTTTTTT. It translates to CASSLDLKNTGELFF.

The chain couples TRBV2 to TRBJ2-3; 11 bases fit TRBD2. Germline V gene lookup returns CDR1 SNHLY and CDR2 FYNNEI. Trimming at V came to 5 bases and at J to 0 bases, leaving 19 bases not matched to a gene. The CDR3 is made up of 21 amino acids. The DNA of the CDR3 is TGTGCCAGCAGTCACCGAACTAGCGGGAGTTCGGCGTTGAAAAGCACAGATACGCAGTATTTT. This translates into CASSHRTSGSSALKSTDTQYF.

This chain connects TRBV28 to TRBJ1-2; 9 bases line up with TRBD1. Germline V gene lookup returns CDR1 MDHEN and CDR2 SYDVKM. The CDR3 is made up of 15 amino acids. The trim removed 4 bases at V and 2 bases at J, leaving 5 bases unmatched. Here the CDR3 DNA reads TGTGCCAGCAGTTATACAGGGGGCGGAAACTATGGCTACACCTTC. Its translation is CASSYTGGGNYGYTF.

The chain recombines TRBV28 with TRBJ1-3, with D hard to call. The CDR3 loop spans 15 amino acids. Per the germline V gene, CDR1 is MDHEN and CDR2 is SYDVKM. Deletions cut 2 bases from V and 4 bases from J, with 12 bases between. DNA for the CDR3: TGTGCCAGCAGTTTAATAAGGGCGACGGGAAACACCATATATTTT. This gives the protein CASSLIRATGNTIYF.

The chain recombines TRBV6-5 with TRBJ2-1, with 11 bases matching TRBD2. The CDR3 is 16 amino acids. The J segment lost 3 bases and the V segment lost 2 bases, leaving 3 bases of the junction unmatched. Germline lookup yields CDR1 MNHEY and CDR2 SVGAGI. In nucleotides, the CDR3 is TGTGCCAGCAGTTACGTCGGACTAGCGGGCTACAATGAGCAGTTCTTC. Translating gives CASSYVGLAGYNEQFF.

This clone was detected only once. The gene calls are TRBV7-9 and TRBJ2-1; D might be TRBD1 or TRBD2, each matching 5 bases. The CDR3 runs 14 residues. Trimming removed 7 bases at V and 5 bases at J, with 15 bases between. The germline CDR1 and CDR2 sequences are SEHNR and FQNEAQ (reference sequence). Here the CDR3 DNA reads TGTGCCAGCACGGAATTGGGGGTGGACAATGAGCAGTTCTTC. It translates to CASTELGVDNEQFF.